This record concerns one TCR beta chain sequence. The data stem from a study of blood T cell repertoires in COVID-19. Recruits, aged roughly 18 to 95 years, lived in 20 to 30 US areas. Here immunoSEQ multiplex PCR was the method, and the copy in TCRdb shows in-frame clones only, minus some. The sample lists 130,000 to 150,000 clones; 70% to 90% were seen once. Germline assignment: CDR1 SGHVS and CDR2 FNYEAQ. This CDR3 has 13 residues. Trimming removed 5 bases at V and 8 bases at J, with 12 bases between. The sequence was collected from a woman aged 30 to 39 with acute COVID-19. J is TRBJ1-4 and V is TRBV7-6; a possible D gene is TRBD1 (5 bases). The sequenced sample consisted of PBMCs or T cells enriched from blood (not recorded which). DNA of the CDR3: TGTGCCAGCAGCGAGTATTCAGGGGAAAAACTGTTTTTT. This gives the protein CASSEYSGEKLFF.